This T cell receptor (beta chain) was recorded in a study of cytotoxic CD8 clonotypes in ibrutinib-treated CLL. About the research overall: The study included approximately 12 relapsed/refractory and fewer than 16 treatment-naive patients; 17 had IGHV unmutated disease. Broader study findings: Upon ibrutinib response clonality rose, and upon progression it fell back toward baseline. Clonality at baseline surpassed age-matched healthy donors and tracked circulating CD8+ T-cell counts. Samples were collected at differing times from sustained-remission and progressing patients.

Clones were read by immunoSEQ multiplex PCR, and TCRdb kept only the in-frame ones, dropping some. The sample yields roughly 76,000 clones, around 84% seen once. As for this clone: What it recognizes is unknown.

The CDR3 loop spans 14 amino acids. After removal of 6 bases from V and 1 base from J, the junction contained 3 bases not matched to a gene. Germline CDR1 and CDR2: MGHRA and YSYEKL. The source is a human donor with chronic lymphocytic leukemia. The source was PBMCs, collected at disease progression, from a patient treated with ibrutinib. The V gene is TRBV4-1, the J gene TRBJ1-1; 9 bases map to TRBD1. CDR3 in amino acids: CASRPGQGNTEAFF. CDR3 nucleotide sequence: TGCGCCAGCAGACCGGGACAGGGGAACACTGAAGCTTTCTTT.